The clone carrying this T cell receptor (beta chain) has a single count. The antigen is unknown. The sample comes from a study of cytomegalovirus exposure and HLA in healthy donors. Study results and caveats: An observed cluster of highly shared sequence variants was recorded as a likely sequencing artifact. CMV serostatus alone was available as immune exposure information.

Unmatched junction bases numbered 5, after V lost 5 bases and J lost 4 bases. This CDR3 region has 14 residues. The germline V gene encodes CDR1 MNHEY and CDR2 SVGAGI. Researchers ran the PCR with 60 Vbeta and 13 Jbeta primers. The method was immunoSEQ multiplex PCR; TCRdb's version includes in-frame clones alone and lacks a portion of them. The data show over 150,000 clones, 77% seen once. Donors consisted of healthy bone marrow donors. Sequenced: PBMCs. The J gene is TRBJ1-2, the V gene TRBV6-5; 9 bases align to TRBD1. This receptor was taken from a woman aged 55-69 years in good health and CMV-seropositive. CDR3 nucleotide sequence: TGTGCCAGCAGTACAGGGGGCAGGGGCTATGGCTACACCTTC. As protein: CASSTGGRGYGYTF.